The present T cell receptor beta chain was sequenced within a study of CD8 T cells in Susac syndrome. This clonotype was observed a handful of times. The DNA is left out, because the CDR3 cannot be placed on it with certainty; the CDR3 is given as TCRdb lists it. Roughly 0.45 to 1 ug RNA was reverse transcribed with random hexamers. immunoSEQ multiplex PCR amplified TCR beta CDR3 across 54 Vbeta, 13 Jbeta. TCRdb processed the immunoSEQ multiplex PCR reads anew with MiXCR; each CDR3 protein has one entry. Found here are a few hundred thousand distinct CDR3 sequences, roughly 85% of them singletons; the top ten hold 0.09% to 0.15%. The CDR3 is 11 residues long, ends included. Germline assignment: CDR1 MNHEY and CDR2 SMNVEV (reference sequence). Sequencing of TCR beta covered CD8+ and CD4+ T cells obtained from blood.

This sequence joins TRBV27 and TRBJ2-5. This clonotype was sampled from a human donor with multiple sclerosis. Sample: CD8+ T cells from PBMCs. CDR3 in amino acids: CASSFLETQYF.